This is a list of T cell receptor beta chains from one sample in a study of T cell changes during pregnancy in multiple sclerosis. Method: immunoSEQ multiplex PCR; TCRdb's copy keeps in-frame clones and lacks some. The sample shows roughly 49,000 clones, 80% to 95% of them seen only once. The material was CD8+ T cells from peripheral blood mononuclear cells, obtained after pregnancy. The receptors shown here come from a female donor with multiple sclerosis, enrolled in a pregnancy study. CDR3s include the opening cysteine and the closing phenylalanine or tryptophan. D genes are given only for firm matches. Size is stated for part of the rows, as once, few or many counts, or as a class when the clone is expanded.

j_gene: TRBJ2-7
abundance: once
d_gene: TRBD2
v_gene: TRBV4-3
CDR3nt: TGCGCCAGCAGCGCCGGACTAGTCGGCTCCTACGAGCAGTACTTC
CDR3aa: CASSAGLVGSYEQYF

j_gene: TRBJ2-7
abundance: once
d_gene: TRBD1
v_gene: TRBV7-7
CDR3nt: TGTGCCAGCAGCTTAGGACAGGGGAACGAGCAGTACTTC
CDR3aa: CASSLGQGNEQYF

j_gene: TRBJ2-7
abundance: .
d_gene: .
v_gene: TRBV4-1
CDR3nt: TGCGCCAGCAGCCAAGAGACTTATAGCTCCTACGAGCAGTACTTC
CDR3aa: CASSQETYSSYEQYF

j_gene: TRBJ2-7
abundance: .
d_gene: .
v_gene: TRBV14
CDR3nt: TGTGCCAGCAGCCAAGTTATCTCGCCAGCCTACGAGCAGTACTTC
CDR3aa: CASSQVISPAYEQYF

j_gene: TRBJ2-1
abundance: .
d_gene: .
v_gene: TRBV4-1
CDR3nt: TGCGCCAGCAGCCTTGGACTGTATAATGAGCAGTTCTTC
CDR3aa: CASSLGLYNEQFF

j_gene: TRBJ1-4
abundance: .
d_gene: .
v_gene: TRBV27
CDR3nt: TGTGCCAGCAGTTTATTACAGGGTCTAACTAATGAAAAACTGTTTTTT
CDR3aa: CASSLLQGLTNEKLFF

j_gene: TRBJ2-7
abundance: .
d_gene: .
v_gene: TRBV7-9
CDR3nt: TGTGCCAGCAGCCAAGGGGATTCTTTCTACGAGCAGTACTTC
CDR3aa: CASSQGDSFYEQYF

j_gene: TRBJ2-1
abundance: once
d_gene: TRBD2
v_gene: TRBV7-9
CDR3nt: TGTGCCAGCAGCTTCCAGGGGACTAGCTCCTACAATGAGCAGTTCTTC
CDR3aa: CASSFQGTSSYNEQFF

j_gene: TRBJ2-7
abundance: .
d_gene: .
v_gene: TRBV10-2
CDR3nt: TGCGCCAGCAGAGGGGACTCCGGGACAGTGTGGGAGCAGTACTTC
CDR3aa: CASRGDSGTVWEQYF

j_gene: TRBJ1-1
abundance: .
d_gene: .
v_gene: TRBV27
CDR3nt: TGTGCCAGCCGAAGGGGAGGGACTGAAGCTTTCTTT
CDR3aa: CASRRGGTEAFF